The 11 T cell receptor beta chains below all came from one sample that was sequenced in a study of tissue T cells after allogeneic stem cell transplantation. TCRdb's table, derived via immunoSEQ multiplex PCR, lists solely in-frame clones and lacks some. The table lists tens of thousands of clones, 65% to 80% of them singletons. Source material: sorted cells pooled from one or two spleens. The receptors were sampled from a pool of C57BL/6 mice in good health.

In the case of this clone: Mouse gene names apply. Read data end 1 residue before the CDR3 end; the end is taken from the germline J gene. This chain connects TRBV16 to TRBJ2-5; 8 bases are shared with TRBD2. Germline CDR1 is SGHSA and CDR2 is FRNQAP. V gave up 2 bases and J gave up 5 bases; unmatched junction bases: 6. The CDR3 runs 15 residues. The CDR3 DNA, read in part, is TGTGCAAGCAGCTTAATGGGGGGGGCCTTAGACACCCAGTAC. Its translation: CASSLMGGALDTQY. The full CDR3 protein is CASSLMGGALDTQYF.

Worth noting for this clone: Gene names are mouse gene names. Coverage ceases 1 residue before the CDR3 finishes, and the germline J gene fills in the end. The V gene is TRBV26, the J gene TRBJ2-7; 8 bases are shared with TRBD1. The CDR3 spans 12 residues. J lost 7 bases, V lost 4 bases, and 3 bases had no gene match. From germline, CDR1 is KGHPV and CDR2 FQNQEV (reference sequence). The CDR3 region is CASSPTGGEQYF. The sequenced CDR3 bases are TGTGCCAGCAGTCCTACAGGGGGAGAACAGTAC.

This clone was observed once. Gene labels here are mouse ones. The read gets to within 1 residue of the CDR3 end, and the germline J gene fills in the rest. The rearrangement joins TRBV16 to TRBJ1-1; D gene uncertain. The germline V and J ends were trimmed by 0 bases and 0 bases, with 5 bases remaining between them. Germline CDR1 SGHSA, CDR2 FRNQAP. This CDR3 region has 14 residues. The CDR3 bases that were read are TGTGCAAGCAGCTTAGACAATGCAAACACAGAAGTCTTC. Amino acids: CASSLDNANTEVF. The CDR3 as a whole reads CASSLDNANTEVFF.

Of note for this clone: Gene names follow the mouse nomenclature. The read comes to an end 1 residue before the CDR3 does, leaving the germline J gene to fill in the end. The chain has TRBV5 and TRBJ2-7, with TRBD2 identical over 13 bases. The germline V gene encodes CDR1 LGHNA and CDR2 YNLKQL (reference sequence). The ends lost 4 bases at V and 6 bases at J; junction bases unmatched: 6. The CDR3 totals 15 residues. This chain's CDR3 is CASSLGLGGRFEQYF. The sequenced CDR3 bases are TGTGCCAGCAGCCTCGGACTGGGGGGGCGCTTTGAACAGTAC.

A remark on this clone: Gene names follow the mouse nomenclature. The read comes to an end 1 residue before the CDR3 does, leaving the germline J gene to fill in the end. This chain joins TRBV1 and TRBJ1-2; D might be TRBD1 (5 bases). The CDR3 sequence is 14 residues long. Between the trimmed V and J ends, which lost 1 base and 2 bases, there was a span of 8 bases. CDR1 is NSQYPW and CDR2 is LRSPGD in the germline V gene (reference sequence). CDR3: CTCSAGGSNSDYTF. The part of the CDR3 DNA that was read is TGCACCTGCAGTGCAGGGGGCTCGAACTCCGACTACACC.

In the case of this clone: Gene names denote mouse genes. The sequenced fragment ends 1 residue before the CDR3 boundary, so the rest is inferred from the germline J gene. The J gene is TRBJ2-3, the V gene TRBV26; TRBD2 aligns across 8 bases. The CDR3 has 17 amino acids. From germline, CDR1 is KGHPV and CDR2 FQNQEV (reference sequence). Trimming took 0 bases from V and 0 from J; bases not matched to a gene: 5. CDR3 bases read: TGTGCCAGCAGTCTGTCGAACTGGGGGACTAGTGCAGAAACGCTGTAT. Translating it yields CASSLSNWGTSAETLY. The CDR3 reads in full as CASSLSNWGTSAETLYF.

This clone came up a few times. Gene names follow the mouse nomenclature. The sequenced fragment ends 1 residue before the CDR3 boundary, so the rest is inferred from the germline J gene. The rearrangement links TRBV31 to TRBJ2-7; 8 bases fit TRBD2. J gave up 2 bases and V 0 bases, and 3 bases lay outside the gene matches. The V gene's germline CDR1 is GKSSPN and CDR2 SITVG. The CDR3 is 14 amino acids. Partial CDR3 DNA: TGTGCCTGGAGTCTCCGACTGGGGACCTATGAACAGTAC. Residues: CAWSLRLGTYEQY. The entire CDR3 is CAWSLRLGTYEQYF.

As concerns this clone: Gene names follow the mouse nomenclature. CDR3 loop: CASSLGQISNERLFF. CDR3 DNA (partial): TGTGCTAGCAGTTTGGGACAAATTTCCAACGAAAGATTATTT. The J gene is TRBJ1-4, the V gene TRBV29, with TRBD1 as a possible D gene (6 bases). The CDR3 extends 1 residue past the end of the read, so its final part is completed from the germline J gene. V dropped 3 bases and J dropped 0 bases, with 8 bases sitting between them. This CDR3 is 15 amino acids long. CDR1 and CDR2 (germline): MSHET, SYDVDS.

Remarks on this clone: Genes here carry mouse names. The read ends 1 residue shy of where the CDR3 ends; the end is completed using the germline J gene. The gene calls are TRBV12-1 and TRBJ2-7; maybe TRBD2 (5 bases). CDR3 length: 12 residues. The ends were cut back, 2 bases at V and 4 bases at J, with 8 bases in the middle. Germline V lookup: CDR1 SGHSN, CDR2 HYEKVE. The chain's CDR3 is CASSPLGYEQYF. The part of the CDR3 DNA that was read is TGTGCCAGCTCTCCCCTGGGATATGAACAGTAC. Supplemented by reference TRBV12-1 and TRBJ2-7, the full variable domain reads DSGVVQSPRHIIKEKGGRSVLTCIPISGHSNVVWYQQTLGKELKFLIQHYEKVERDKGFLPSRFSVQQFDDYHSEMNMSALELEDSAMYFCASSPLGYEQYFGPGTRLTVL.

As for this clone: Genes here carry mouse names. The CDR3 end lies 1 residue beyond the end of the read and is filled in from the germline J gene. This chain joins TRBV13-2 and TRBJ2-4, with D perhaps given as TRBD1 or TRBD2 (5 bases each). Trimming removed 0 bases from V and 7 bases from J, with 12 bases in between. The CDR3 consists of 14 residues. Germline CDR1 and CDR2: NNHNN and SYGAGS (reference sequence). The CDR3 DNA, read in part, is TGTGCCAGCGGTGATGCCGGGGCCGTGGACACCTTGTAC. Translation: CASGDAGAVDTLY. The complete CDR3 sequence is CASGDAGAVDTLYF.

This clone was recorded a few times. Germline and genes here are mouse. The CDR3 extends 1 residue past the end of the read, so its final part is completed from the germline J gene. The V call is TRBV16, the J call TRBJ2-7; 9 nucleotides align to TRBD2. V lost 1 base, J lost 0 bases, and 4 bases stayed unmatched. Looked up from germline, CDR1 is SGHSA and CDR2 is FRNQAP. CDR3 size: 16 residues. The part of the CDR3 DNA that was read is TGTGCAAGCAGCTTAGTTCTGGGGGGGAGCTCCTATGAACAGTAC. It translates to CASSLVLGGSSYEQY. The complete CDR3 sequence is CASSLVLGGSSYEQYF.